This T cell receptor (beta chain) was observed in a study of PD-1 blockade in classical Hodgkin lymphoma. Study-wide points: Possibly reflecting disease activity or prior therapy, repertoire differences have causes that remain undefined. Newly diagnosed patients reportedly had lower baseline TCR diversity than healthy donors. Complete responders had baseline diversity similar to newly diagnosed patients.

This clone was seen once. Its antigen is still unknown. Profiled with immunoSEQ multiplex PCR; TCRdb holds only in-frame clones, not every one. The data show about 97,000 clones, over 80% seen once. Germline CDR1 SGHTA, CDR2 FQGTGA. With 5 bases clipped from V and 10 bases from J, the junction kept 7 bases outside the gene matches. The CDR3 sequence is 13 residues long. Exposure to brentuximab vedotin varied, and each patient had relapsed following autologous stem cell transplantation. Specimen: peripheral blood mononuclear cells (PBMCs), collected at baseline. J is TRBJ2-1 and V is TRBV7-3; TRBD2 matches 8 bases. The TCR was taken from a human donor with classical Hodgkin lymphoma. The CDR3 loop is CASSDGGGKEQFF. The CDR3 region has the DNA TGTGCCAGCAGCGACGGCGGGGGGAAAGAGCAGTTCTTC.